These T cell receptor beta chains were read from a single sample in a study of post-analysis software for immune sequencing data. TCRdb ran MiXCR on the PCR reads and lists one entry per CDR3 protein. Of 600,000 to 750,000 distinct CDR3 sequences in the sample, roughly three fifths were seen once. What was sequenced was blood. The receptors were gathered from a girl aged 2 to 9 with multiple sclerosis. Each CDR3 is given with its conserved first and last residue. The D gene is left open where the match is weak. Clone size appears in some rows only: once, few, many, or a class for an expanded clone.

TGTGCCAGCAGCCGAGGAGCGGGCTACGGCAATGAGCAGTTCTTC	CASSRGAGYGNEQFF	few	TRBJ2-1	TRBV7-8	NA
TGTGCCAGCAGCCTCGGGACAGGGGGCCGCTATGGCTACACCTTC	CASSLGTGGRYGYTF	many	TRBJ1-2	TRBV5-6	TRBD1
TGCGCCAGCAGCCAAGATGCAGGGTTTGGGGAGACCCAGTACTTC	CASSQDAGFGETQYF	NA	TRBJ2-5	TRBV4-1	NA
TGTGCCAGCAGCTTAGCGGTCAGAGATCAGCCCCAGCATTTT	CASSLAVRDQPQHF	NA	TRBJ1-5	TRBV7-8	NA
TGTGCCAGCAGCCCCCACTACTCCTACGAGCAGTACTTC	CASSPHYSYEQYF	NA	TRBJ2-7	TRBV14	NA
TGTGCCTGGAGTGGGACGGTTTATTCACCCCTCCACTTT	CAWSGTVYSPLHF	NA	TRBJ1-6	TRBV30	NA
TGTGCCAGCAGTTTACGGGCAGGGGTTTACTACAATGAGCAGTTCTTC	CASSLRAGVYYNEQFF	few	TRBJ2-1	TRBV12-3/TRBV12-4	NA
TGTGCTAGTGGTTTGGTGGGGCAGGAGGTAAATGGCTACACCTTC	CASGLVGQEVNGYTF	NA	TRBJ1-2	TRBV12-5	NA
TGCGCCAGCAGTGAAGCGGGGGGGCTCACAGATATGCAGTATTTT	CASSEAGGLTDMQYF	NA	TRBJ2-3	TRBV10-2	TRBD2
TGCGCCAGCAGCTCGGGACTGGCAGGACTCACTAACTATGGCTACACCTTC	CASSSGLAGLTNYGYTF	NA	TRBJ1-2	TRBV5-1	NA
TGTGCCAGCAGCCCTACGGACAGGGGGCCTAGCACTGAAGCTTTCTTT	CASSPTDRGPSTEAFF	NA	TRBJ1-1	TRBV11-2	TRBD1
TGTGCCAGCAGCCCAGCCGGGTCCAACAGGGAGGTCTCCAATGGCTACACCTTC	CASSPAGSNREVSNGYTF	few	TRBJ1-2	TRBV7-9	NA
TGTGCCAGCAGCTTTAAGGACAGGGCTGACGAGCAGTACTTC	CASSFKDRADEQYF	NA	TRBJ2-7	TRBV7-6	TRBD1
TGTGCCAGCAGCCAAGTGAGGGATGAGCAGTTCTTC	CASSQVRDEQFF	NA	TRBJ2-1	TRBV4-2	NA
TGTGCCAGCAGCTTGGGAGCGGGAGAGTACAATGAGCAGTTCTTC	CASSLGAGEYNEQFF	few	TRBJ2-1	TRBV5-5	TRBD2
TGTGCCAGCAGTTACACCTACGGGTCTGAAGCTTTCTTT	CASSYTYGSEAFF	NA	TRBJ1-1	TRBV6-5	NA
TGTACCAGCAGGGGAGGCTCCTATAATTCACCCCTCCACTTT	CTSRGGSYNSPLHF	NA	TRBJ1-6	TRBV12-3/TRBV12-4	NA
TGCAGCGTTGGGCCCCCCGGACAGCCCGACGAGCAGTACTTC	CSVGPPGQPDEQYF	NA	TRBJ2-7	TRBV29-1	NA
TGCAGCGTTGAACAGGGTGGAGAGACCCAGTACTTC	CSVEQGGETQYF	once	TRBJ2-5	TRBV29-1	NA
TGTGCCAGCAGCTTCACGACCCAAGAGACCCAGTACTTC	CASSFTTQETQYF	NA	TRBJ2-5	TRBV7-9	NA
TGCGCCAGCAGCCCCGGAGCGATTAGCGGGAGGGTCCACGAGCAGTACTTC	CASSPGAISGRVHEQYF	NA	TRBJ2-7	TRBV5-1	TRBD2
TGTGCCAGCACCCAAGGGATTCACCGGACCCAGTACTTC	CASTQGIHRTQYF	NA	TRBJ2-5	TRBV28	NA
TGTGCCAGCAGCCCGCGGACGGGGGAGAGCAATGAGCAGTTCTTC	CASSPRTGESNEQFF	few	TRBJ2-1	TRBV7-2	NA
TGTGCCAGCCGGTCTATCGCCGGCACAGATACGCAGTATTTT	CASRSIAGTDTQYF	NA	TRBJ2-3	TRBV6-2/TRBV6-3	NA
TGCAGTGCTACCGGGAGGGGGTCAGAAGAGACCCGGTACTTC	CSATGRGSEETRYF	NA	TRBJ2-5	TRBV20-1	TRBD2
TGCGCCAGCAGCAACGGCAGGGGCGCCGGCACAGATACGCAGTATTTT	CASSNGRGAGTDTQYF	few	TRBJ2-3	TRBV5-1	NA
TGTGCCAGCAGCGTAGAAGGGAGTTATGTCACAGATACGCAGTATTTT	CASSVEGSYVTDTQYF	NA	TRBJ2-3	TRBV9	NA
TGTGCCAGCAGATCGGGGCAGGCTAACTATGGCTACACCTTC	CASRSGQANYGYTF	few	TRBJ1-2	TRBV28	NA
TGTGCCAGCAGCTTAGAACTAGCGAAGGAGACCCAGTACTTC	CASSLELAKETQYF	once	TRBJ2-5	TRBV7-9	TRBD2